One and the same sample provided the 14 T cell receptor beta chains below, sequenced in a study of T cells after yellow fever vaccination. TCRdb analysed the 5' RACE reads with MiXCR anew, one entry per CDR3 protein. This table has 150,000 to 200,000 distinct CDR3 sequences, around 8.5% appearing once. Sequenced material: CD8+ T cells sorted from PBMCs, taken 45 days after the yellow fever booster vaccination. Receptors were obtained from a young man who received the YFV17D yellow fever vaccine.

The chain has TRBV12-3 or TRBV12-4 and TRBJ1-3; D not resolved. The CDR3 spans 14 residues. With 6 bases removed from V and 4 bases from J, the gap between germline ends came to 13 bases. The CDR3 DNA sequence: TGTGCCAGCAGGTCGGAATTGGGAGGAAACACCATATATTTT. Residues: CASRSELGGNTIYF.

This clonotype appeared a few times. J is TRBJ1-1 and V is TRBV15; D gene ambiguous. The CDR3 is 12 amino acids. Germline CDR1 is LNHNV and CDR2 is YYDKDF (reference sequence). Trimming took off 2 bases at V and 1 base at J, with 2 bases between the two ends. CDR3 amino acids: CATSRTNTEAFF. Here the CDR3 DNA reads TGTGCCACCAGCAGAACGAACACTGAAGCTTTCTTT.

The CDR3 bases are TGTGCCAGCAGCCACCTGTTGAGAACTAGCACAGATACGCAGTATTTT. Encoded protein: CASSHLLRTSTDTQYF. The rearrangement joins TRBV7-9 to TRBJ2-3; D call uncertain. CDR1 and CDR2 from the germline V gene are SEHNR and FQNEAQ (reference sequence). The V and J ends lost 5 bases and 0 bases respectively, with 15 bases between them. The CDR3 has 16 amino acids.

This clonotype was observed a few times. The chain links TRBV9 to TRBJ2-7, with no clear D. V was cut by 3 bases and J by 3 bases, with 13 bases left in between. CDR1 is SGDLS, CDR2 YYNGEE, per germline. The CDR3 has 14 residues. CDR3 amino acids: CASSEAPARYEQYF. The CDR3, as DNA: TGTGCCAGCAGCGAGGCCCCGGCCCGCTACGAGCAGTACTTC. Together with reference TRBV9 and TRBJ2-7, the CDR3 gives the full variable domain: DSGVTQTPKHLITATGQRVTLRCSPRSGDLSVYWYQQSLDQGLQFLIQYYNGEERAKGNILERFSAQQFPDLHSELNLSSLELGDSALYFCASSEAPARYEQYFGPGTRLTVT.

The table lists this clonotype with many counts. This chain uses TRBV4-1 with TRBJ2-6; D remains ambiguous. Germline V gene sequence: CDR1 MGHRA, CDR2 YSYEKL. This CDR3 is 16 amino acids long. Trimming took off 0 bases at V and 0 bases at J, with 6 bases between the two ends. CDR3 region: CASSQDTYSGANVLTF. Here the CDR3 DNA reads TGCGCCAGCAGCCAAGATACCTACTCTGGGGCCAACGTCCTGACTTTC.

The genes are TRBV21-1 and TRBJ2-5; the DNA was not used to check the table's D call, TRBD2. TRBV21-1 is a pseudogene segment. This CDR3 has 17 amino acids. The CDR3 nucleotides read TGTGCCAGCAGCAGGACGAGGGGAGGCACGTACCAAGAGACCCAGTACTTC. It yields the protein CASSRTRGGTYQETQYF.

The chain carries TRBV13 and TRBJ1-2; D is ambiguous. This CDR3 region has 15 residues. CDR1 and CDR2 (germline): PRHDT, FYEKMQ (reference sequence). V was trimmed by 0 bases and J by 0 bases, leaving 8 bases between them. The CDR3 reads CASSLGLGANYGYTF. In nucleotides, the CDR3 is TGTGCCAGCAGCTTAGGACTTGGGGCTAACTATGGCTACACCTTC.

There are a few counts of this clonotype. This chain connects TRBV18 to TRBJ2-1, with 7 bases identical to TRBD2. J lost 8 bases, V lost 6 bases, and 7 bases had no gene match. From germline, CDR1 is KGHSH and CDR2 LQKENI. This CDR3 comprises 13 residues. CDR3 sequence (DNA): TGTGCCAGCTCCCTTTCGGGAGGTGATGAGCAGTTCTTC. It codes for CASSLSGGDEQFF.

The V gene is TRBV10-3, the J gene TRBJ2-2, with 9 nucleotides matching TRBD1. The CDR3 has 19 residues. Germline CDR1 reads ENHRY; CDR2 reads SYGVKD. The V segment lost 0 bases and the J segment 5 bases; nucleotides outside the gene matches: 13. The CDR3 nucleotides read TGTGCCATCAGTGAGTCGGCTTCCCGGGACAGGGTATGGACCGGGGAGCTGTTTTTT. Its translation: CAISESASRDRVWTGELFF.

Only a few counts were recorded for this clonotype. The J gene is TRBJ1-6, the V gene TRBV7-9; possibly TRBD1 for D (6 bases). Germline V gene data show CDR1 as SEHNR and CDR2 as FQNEAQ (reference sequence). Trimming removed 5 bases at V and 4 bases at J, with 9 bases between. This CDR3 is built from 14 residues. CDR3 loop: CASSGDNYNSPLHF. The CDR3 nucleotides read TGTGCCAGCAGCGGGGACAATTATAATTCACCCCTCCACTTT.

The sample holds a few counts of this clonotype. The chain has TRBV5-1 and TRBJ2-7, with 10 bases matching TRBD2. Trimming took 1 base from V and 6 from J; bases not matched to a gene: 1. This CDR3 has 13 amino acids. The germline V gene encodes CDR1 SGHRS and CDR2 YFSETQ. Here the CDR3 DNA reads TGCGCCAGCAGCTTGCTAGCGGGGGCCGAGCAGTACTTC. This sequence encodes CASSLLAGAEQYF.

This clonotype occurred a few times. This CDR3 reads CASSVGPGMNTGELFF. DNA for the CDR3: TGTGCCAGCAGCGTAGGTCCCGGAATGAACACCGGGGAGCTGTTTTTT. The chain uses TRBV9 and TRBJ2-2, with D unresolved. The germline V gene has CDR1 SGDLS and CDR2 YYNGEE. The V end was cut by 0 bases, the J end by 1 base, with 10 bases between. The CDR3 covers 16 residues.

This clonotype was counted many times. The genes are TRBV12-3 or TRBV12-4 and TRBJ2-2; D ambiguous. V lost 6 bases to trimming and J lost 4 bases, with 12 bases between them. The CDR3 loop spans 14 amino acids. The CDR3 bases are TGTGCCAGCAGGGTCGGACGGATCACCGGGGAGCTGTTTTTT. Encoded protein: CASRVGRITGELFF.

The chain joins TRBV7-2 to TRBJ2-1; 10 bases line up with TRBD2. J was trimmed by 15 bases and V by 5 bases; bases with no gene match: 7. This CDR3 has 12 residues. Per the germline V gene, CDR1 is SGHTA and CDR2 is FQGNSA. The CDR3 here is CASSESGGAGFF. The CDR3 bases are TGTGCCAGCAGCGAGAGCGGGGGGGCCGGGTTCTTC.